Below, 31 T cell receptor beta chains from the same sample are listed, as sequenced in a study of blood T cell repertoires in COVID-19. The repertoire was sequenced with immunoSEQ multiplex PCR; TCRdb's copy has only in-frame clones and lacks some. This repertoire shows roughly 92,000 clones, 90% found once; its top ten account for around 4.1%. Material for sequencing was peripheral blood. These receptor sequences come from a woman of 80 years or more with active or convalescent COVID-19.

The V gene is TRBV4-3, the J gene TRBJ2-7, with TRBD2 matching 12 bases. Germline values: CDR1 LGHNA, CDR2 YSLEER. Germline trimming cut 4 bases from V and 2 bases from J; bases unmatched to any gene: 3. This CDR3 has 15 residues. The CDR3 region has the DNA TGCGCCAGCAGCCTGACTAGCGGGGGAACCTACGAGCAGTACTTC. Amino acids: CASSLTSGGTYEQYF.

The chain carries TRBV9 and TRBJ2-2; 15 bases are shared with TRBD2. Germline trimming cut 3 bases from V and 8 bases from J; bases unmatched to any gene: 2. Germline V gene data show CDR1 as SGDLS and CDR2 as YYNGEE. This CDR3 contains 15 residues. CDR3 protein: CASSEGLAGGGELFF. CDR3 bases: TGTGCCAGCAGCGAAGGACTAGCGGGAGGGGGGGAGCTGTTTTTT.

This clone appeared a single time. This chain joins TRBV5-4 and TRBJ2-7; 8 bases agree with TRBD1. The CDR3 is 15 residues long. V trimming: 5 bases; J trimming: 3 bases; junction bases outside the gene matches: 10. Germline lookup yields CDR1 SGHNT and CDR2 YYREEE (reference sequence). The CDR3 sequence: CASRWDRNPNYEQYF. CDR3 in DNA: TGTGCCAGCAGGTGGGACAGGAACCCAAACTACGAGCAGTACTTC.

This clone was recorded a few times. CDR3 DNA: TGTGCCAGCAAGACAGTGGACACAGATACGCAGTATTTT. As protein: CASKTVDTDTQYF. The V gene is TRBV19, the J gene TRBJ2-3; a possible D gene is TRBD1 (5 bases). The V gene's germline CDR1 is LNHDA and CDR2 SQIVND (reference sequence). CDR3 length: 13 amino acids. V lost 9 bases, J lost 2 bases, and 12 bases lay in between.

This chain joins TRBV19 and TRBJ1-5; 7 nucleotides match TRBD1. Trimming removed 6 bases from V and 6 bases from J; junction bases left unmatched: 11. CDR1 is LNHDA and CDR2 is SQIVND in the germline V gene (reference sequence). This CDR3 spans 15 amino acids. As DNA, the CDR3 is TGTGCCAGTAGGCGCAAACAGGGGAGAGGTCAGCCCCAGCATTTT. Its translation is CASRRKQGRGQPQHF.

The chain is built from TRBV28 and TRBJ1-5; D gene unclear. Germline V gene lookup returns CDR1 MDHEN and CDR2 SYDVKM. The V end was cut by 6 bases, the J end by 3 bases, with 9 bases between. This CDR3 region has 13 residues. Here the CDR3 DNA reads TGTGCCAGCAGGCCAGGTTACAATCAGCCCCAGCATTTT. Its translation: CASRPGYNQPQHF. The entire variable domain, with the rest obtained from reference TRBV28 and TRBJ1-5, is as follows: DVKVTQSSRYLVKRTGEKVFLECVQDMDHENMFWYRQDPGLGLRLIYFSYDVKMKEKGDIPEGYSVSREKKERFSLILESASTNQTSMYLCASRPGYNQPQHFGDGTRLSIL.

The rearrangement links TRBV5-1 to TRBJ1-5; D ambiguous. The CDR3 is made up of 16 amino acids. The V gene lost 4 bases and the J gene lost 0 bases, with 14 bases spanning the gap. Germline CDR1 and CDR2: SGHRS and YFSETQ. CDR3 coding DNA: TGCGCCAGCAGCCGGGGAGAGTGGGGTAGCAATCAGCCCCAGCATTTT. Amino acids: CASSRGEWGSNQPQHF. Looking up the rest from reference TRBV5-1 and TRBJ1-5 gives the full variable domain: KAGVTQTPRYLIKTRGQQVTLSCSPISGHRSVSWYQQTPGQGLQFLFEYFSETQRNKGNFPGRFSGRQFSNSRSEMNVSTLELGDSALYLCASSRGEWGSNQPQHFGDGTRLSIL.

This chain connects TRBV10-3 to TRBJ2-1; 7 positions match TRBD2. This CDR3 region has 14 residues. The ends lost 6 bases at V and 5 bases at J; junction bases unmatched: 7. Looked up from germline, CDR1 is ENHRY and CDR2 is SYGVKD. The DNA for the CDR3 is TGTGCCATCAGCGCTAGCGGCCTTAACAATGAGCAGTTCTTC. This sequence encodes CAISASGLNNEQFF.

V gene TRBV5-6 combines with J gene TRBJ1-1, with 9 positions matching TRBD1. The CDR3 loop spans 16 amino acids. Germline CDR1 is SGHDT and CDR2 is YYEEEE. V dropped 4 bases and J dropped 5; count of bases not matched to a gene: 12. DNA for the CDR3: TGTGCCAGCAGCATTCGACCGGGACAGGGAGGGACTGAAGCTTTCTTT. It translates to CASSIRPGQGGTEAFF. The full variable domain, completed using reference TRBV5-6 and TRBJ1-1, is DAGVTQSPTHLIKTRGQQVTLRCSPKSGHDTVSWYQQALGQGPQFIFQYYEEEERQRGNFPDRFSGHQFPNYSSELNVNALLLGDSALYLCASSIRPGQGGTEAFFGQGTRLTVV.

The genes are TRBV11-2 and TRBJ2-7, with 10 bases aligning to TRBD2. The CDR3 loop spans 20 amino acids. The germline gives CDR1 SGHAT, CDR2 FQNNGV. Trimming at V came to 0 bases and at J to 4 bases, leaving 18 bases not matched to a gene. CDR3 nucleotide sequence: TGTGCCAGCAGCTTAGATAGCGTCGATGGCAGACTAGCGGGTGTTTACGAGCAGTACTTC. Translating it yields CASSLDSVDGRLAGVYEQYF.

CDR3 in DNA: TGTGCCAGCAGCCAAGCTAGCGGGAGGAGAAACACCGGGGAGCTGTTTTTT. Protein sequence: CASSQASGRRNTGELFF. J is TRBJ2-2 and V is TRBV4-2; the match to TRBD2 covers 11 bases. The CDR3 covers 17 residues. J was trimmed by 2 bases and V by 1 base; bases with no gene match: 3. In germline, CDR1 is LGHNA, CDR2 YNFKEQ.

This sequence joins TRBV18 and TRBJ2-1; 8 nucleotides match TRBD2. The CDR3 totals 14 residues. Germline-derived CDR1 and CDR2 are KGHSH and LQKENI. V shed 6 bases and J 7 bases; nucleotides not matched to a gene: 8. The DNA for the CDR3 is TGTGCCAGCTCCTCGGAGACTAGCGAGAATGAGCAGTTCTTC. It translates to CASSSETSENEQFF.

V usage is TRBV11-2 and J usage is TRBJ1-1; no clear D. Trimming stripped 2 bases from V and 5 bases from J, with 15 bases between. CDR1 and CDR2 (germline): SGHAT, FQNNGV. The CDR3 runs to 15 residues. CDR3 DNA: TGTGCCAGCAGCTTAAACACGGGTAGTGAGACTGAAGCTTTCTTT. Amino acids: CASSLNTGSETEAFF.

V is TRBV5-1 and J is TRBJ2-7; D unclear. V lost 0 bases to trimming and J lost 2 bases, with 9 bases between them. This CDR3 has 14 amino acids. In germline, CDR1 is SGHRS, CDR2 YFSETQ. CDR3 in DNA: TGCGCCAGCAGCTTGGAAGGCGGAACCTACGAGCAGTACTTC. It is translated as CASSLEGGTYEQYF.

The genes are TRBV11-2 and TRBJ1-1; tentative D call: TRBD1 (5 bases). V dropped 5 bases and J dropped 4 bases, with 14 bases sitting between them. There are 14 residues in the CDR3. Per the germline V gene, CDR1 is SGHAT and CDR2 is FQNNGV. The CDR3 nucleotides are TGTGCCAGCAGCCCCATAGGCAGGGTCACTGAAGCTTTCTTT. Amino acid sequence: CASSPIGRVTEAFF.

The chain has TRBV27 and TRBJ2-3; no firm D call. The CDR3 length is 15 residues. Germline lookup yields CDR1 MNHEY and CDR2 SMNVEV (reference sequence). The V gene lost 4 bases and the J gene lost 0 bases, with 11 bases spanning the gap. In DNA, the CDR3 is TGTGCCAGCAGTTGGAACAGTTTAAGCACAGATACGCAGTATTTT. It codes for CASSWNSLSTDTQYF.

The chain is built from TRBV5-1 and TRBJ1-5; no clear D. Per the germline V gene, CDR1 is SGHRS and CDR2 is YFSETQ. V lost 2 bases and J lost 5, with 8 bases in between. CDR3 length equals 13 residues. In DNA form, the CDR3 reads TGCGCCAGCAGCTTCGGGGAAGATCAGCCCCAGCATTTT. It specifies CASSFGEDQPQHF.

In this sample, this clone turned up once. V gene TRBV5-1 combines with J gene TRBJ2-5, with D possibly matching TRBD1 (5 bases). The germline V and J ends were trimmed by 4 bases and 3 bases, with 19 bases remaining between them. The germline V gene encodes CDR1 SGHRS and CDR2 YFSETQ. CDR3 length: 16 residues. The CDR3 sequence is CASSPEGVSGEETQYF. CDR3 DNA: TGCGCCAGCAGCCCGGAAGGGGTTTCGGGCGAAGAGACCCAGTACTTC. The variable domain in full, with the rest retrieved from reference TRBV5-1 and TRBJ2-5, is KAGVTQTPRYLIKTRGQQVTLSCSPISGHRSVSWYQQTPGQGLQFLFEYFSETQRNKGNFPGRFSGRQFSNSRSEMNVSTLELGDSALYLCASSPEGVSGEETQYFGPGTRLLVL.

The chain employs TRBV27 and TRBJ1-5; 8 nucleotides agree with TRBD1. This CDR3 region has 14 residues. Germline assignment: CDR1 MNHEY and CDR2 SMNVEV (reference sequence). After removal of 4 bases from V and 9 bases from J, the junction contained 8 bases not matched to a gene. The CDR3 sequence is CASSYSTQGGPQHF. In DNA, the CDR3 is TGTGCCAGCAGTTACAGTACACAGGGGGGGCCCCAGCATTTT.

This chain connects TRBV11-2 to TRBJ2-1; tentative D call: TRBD1 (5 bases). From germline, CDR1 is SGHAT and CDR2 FQNNGV. Trimming removed 5 bases from V and 5 bases from J, with 25 bases in between. The CDR3 is 18 amino acids. CDR3 loop: CASSPGLGFLIVDNEQFF. CDR3 DNA sequence: TGTGCCAGCAGCCCAGGGCTGGGGTTCTTAATAGTGGACAATGAGCAGTTCTTC.

V usage is TRBV6-5 and J usage is TRBJ2-1; 12 nucleotides match TRBD2. The CDR3 has 15 amino acids. Trimming removed 11 bases from V and 8 bases from J; junction bases left unmatched: 13. Per the germline V gene, CDR1 is MNHEY and CDR2 is SVGAGI. CDR3 region: CAAKHGLAGSDEQFF. The CDR3 region has the DNA TGTGCCGCCAAACACGGACTAGCGGGATCGGATGAGCAGTTCTTC.

The rearrangement joins TRBV5-1 to TRBJ2-5; D may be TRBD2 (6 bases). Germline CDR1 reads SGHRS; CDR2 reads YFSETQ. The CDR3 has 15 amino acids. V lost 1 base and J 1 base, leaving 11 bases between the germline ends. CDR3 residues: CASSLFSGGQETQYF. CDR3 DNA: TGCGCCAGCAGCTTGTTTAGCGGAGGCCAAGAGACCCAGTACTTC.

The V call is TRBV12-5, the J call TRBJ2-3; 13 bases line up with TRBD2. J was trimmed by 1 base and V by 5 bases; bases with no gene match: 6. This CDR3 comprises 17 residues. CDR1 LGHNT and CDR2 FRNRAP come from the germline V gene. DNA of the CDR3: TGTGCTAGTGGTCCTACTAGCGGGAGGGCCGGCACAGATACGCAGTATTTT. It yields the protein CASGPTSGRAGTDTQYF.

This clone was recorded a few times. The chain carries TRBV7-9 and TRBJ2-1, with 9 nucleotides matching TRBD1. The CDR3 has 17 amino acids. The V gene's germline CDR1 is SEHNR and CDR2 FQNEAQ (reference sequence). The J segment lost 2 bases and the V segment lost 5 bases, leaving 10 bases of the junction unmatched. The CDR3 DNA reads TGTGCCAGCAGCCCGCCTCCTACAGGGGGCGCCTACAATGAGCAGTTCTTC. Protein sequence: CASSPPPTGGAYNEQFF.

The gene calls are TRBV28 and TRBJ1-1; TRBD1 aligns across 8 bases. Germline loops: CDR1 MDHEN, CDR2 SYDVKM. The CDR3 spans 16 residues. The J segment lost 0 bases and the V segment lost 5 bases, leaving 8 bases of the junction unmatched. CDR3 amino acids: CASSPWTGLLNTEAFF. The CDR3 DNA is TGTGCCAGCAGTCCCTGGACAGGGCTCTTGAACACTGAAGCTTTCTTT.

The chain has TRBV30 and TRBJ2-3; the match to TRBD1 covers 8 bases. The junction had 7 bases not matched to a gene; V was cut back by 1 base and J by 4 bases. The CDR3 is 15 amino acids. Germline V gives CDR1 GTSNPN, CDR2 SVGIG (reference sequence). The CDR3 region has the DNA TGTGCCTGGAGTGGGGAACAGGGGGAGGCAGATACGCAGTATTTT. Translating gives CAWSGEQGEADTQYF.

This rearrangement joins TRBV30 to TRBJ1-2; D uncertain. The CDR3 runs to 13 residues. The ends were cut back, 0 bases at V and 4 bases at J, with 9 bases in the middle. Looked up from germline, CDR1 is GTSNPN and CDR2 is SVGIG (reference sequence). The CDR3: CAWSVTGFYGYTF. CDR3 bases: TGTGCCTGGAGTGTTACGGGGTTCTATGGCTACACCTTC.

The gene calls are TRBV10-3 and TRBJ2-2, with a tentative D call TRBD2 (5 bases). From germline, CDR1 is ENHRY and CDR2 SYGVKD. The CDR3 totals 16 residues. V dropped 6 bases and J dropped 2 bases, with 16 bases sitting between them. The DNA of the CDR3 is TGTGCCATCAGCCCCCCGACTACTATAAACACCGGGGAGCTGTTTTTT. Protein sequence: CAISPPTTINTGELFF.

The chain carries TRBV19 and TRBJ2-3; D uncertain. The CDR3 contains 14 residues. The germline gives CDR1 LNHDA, CDR2 SQIVND (reference sequence). Trimming cost V 4 bases and J 4 bases, with 12 bases left between them. This CDR3 is CASSKGALADTQYF. CDR3 nucleotide sequence: TGTGCCAGTAGTAAAGGAGCTCTCGCAGATACGCAGTATTTT.

This rearrangement joins TRBV7-9 to TRBJ2-1; D might be TRBD1 (5 bases). The V gene lost 1 base and the J gene lost 1 base, with 11 bases spanning the gap. Germline V lookup: CDR1 SEHNR, CDR2 FQNEAQ (reference sequence). The CDR3 has 16 amino acids. CDR3 sequence: CASSLGIRESYNEQFF. As DNA, the CDR3 is TGTGCCAGCAGCTTAGGGATCAGGGAATCCTACAATGAGCAGTTCTTC.

The J gene is TRBJ1-2, the V gene TRBV7-2; TRBD1 aligns across 11 bases. In germline, CDR1 is SGHTA, CDR2 FQGNSA. V gave up 3 bases and J gave up 5 bases; unmatched junction bases: 5. The CDR3 consists of 15 residues. CDR3 bases: TGTGCCAGCAGCTTGGGACAGGGGGGGATGTATGGCTACACCTTC. This codes for CASSLGQGGMYGYTF.